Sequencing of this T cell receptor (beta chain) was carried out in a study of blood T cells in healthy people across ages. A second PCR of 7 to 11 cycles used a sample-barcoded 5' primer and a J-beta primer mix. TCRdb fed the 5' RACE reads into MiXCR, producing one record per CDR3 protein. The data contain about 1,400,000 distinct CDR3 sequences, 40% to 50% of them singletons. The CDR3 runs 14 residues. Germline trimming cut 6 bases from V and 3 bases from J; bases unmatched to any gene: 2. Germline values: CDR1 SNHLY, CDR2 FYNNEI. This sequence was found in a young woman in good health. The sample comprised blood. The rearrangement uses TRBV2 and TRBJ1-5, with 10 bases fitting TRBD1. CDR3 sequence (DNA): TGTGCCAGCAGGGGGACAGGGGTCAATCAGCCCCAGCATTTT. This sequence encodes CASRGTGVNQPQHF.